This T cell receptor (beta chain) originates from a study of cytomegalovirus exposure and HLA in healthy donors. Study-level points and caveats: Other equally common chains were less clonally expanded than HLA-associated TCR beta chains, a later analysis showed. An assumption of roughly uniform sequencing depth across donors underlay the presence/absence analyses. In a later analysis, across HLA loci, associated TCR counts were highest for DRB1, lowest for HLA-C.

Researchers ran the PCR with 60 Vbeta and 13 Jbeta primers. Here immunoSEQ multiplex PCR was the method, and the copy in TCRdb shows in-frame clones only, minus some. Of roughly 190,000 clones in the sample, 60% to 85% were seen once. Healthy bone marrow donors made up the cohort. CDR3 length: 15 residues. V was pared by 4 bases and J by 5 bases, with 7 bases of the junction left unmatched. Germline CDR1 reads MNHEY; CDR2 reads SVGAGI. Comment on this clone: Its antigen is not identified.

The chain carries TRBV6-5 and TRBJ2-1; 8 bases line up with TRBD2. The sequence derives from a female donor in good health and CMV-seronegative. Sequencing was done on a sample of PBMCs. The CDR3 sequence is CASSSPSGPHNEQFF. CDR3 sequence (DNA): TGTGCCAGCAGTTCCCCTAGCGGGCCTCACAATGAGCAGTTCTTC.